Sequencing of this T cell receptor (beta chain) was carried out in a study of shared clonotypes between healthy human individuals. Study findings and constraints: Memory subsets generally showed smaller estimated richness than naive subsets did.

Donation came from healthy HIV-negative adults that had no recent acute infections or vaccinations. The split of CD4+ cells yielded CD45RA+ naive and CD45RA-negative memory subsets. This clone has only one observation. Its matching antigen is unknown. The CDR3 is 15 residues long. V was clipped by 2 bases and J by 5 bases, with 13 bases between them. Germline V gives CDR1 MGHRA, CDR2 YSYEKL. Clones were sequenced by immunoSEQ multiplex PCR, and TCRdb holds only the in-frame ones, with some missing. The sample shows fewer than 3 million clones, 92% of them seen only once. The V and J genes are TRBV4-1 and TRBJ1-5; D is uncertain. Sequenced sample: naive CD4+ T cells from PBMCs. Described subset: CD45RA+ positively selected. This receptor was taken from a man between 18 and 35 years old in good health. Some clones in this sample may be carry-over from other donors' samples. CDR3: CASSQMFGSDQPQHF. The CDR3 coding sequence is TGCGCCAGCAGCCAAATGTTCGGGAGTGATCAGCCCCAGCATTTT.